This T cell receptor (beta chain) is drawn from a study of graft-versus-host responses after intestinal transplantation. Turning to the study itself: Every recipient had anti-thymocyte globulin induction and 2 to 4 years of tacrolimus plus steroids.

Only in-frame clones appear in the TCRdb table, and some are missing; sequencing was by immunoSEQ multiplex PCR. The table has fewer than 30,000 clones, roughly 88% seen once. The CDR3 totals 14 residues. Trimming left V 7 bases short and J 8 bases short, with 18 bases between. Looked up from germline, CDR1 is MNHEY and CDR2 is SVGAGI. This sequence was found in a human patient who received an intestinal transplant, so some T cells may come from the graft donor. Here the sequenced sample was PBMCs, taken 463 days after intestinal transplant. The chain carries TRBV6-5 and TRBJ2-1; D remains ambiguous. The CDR3 coding sequence is TGTGCCAGCAAGTGGGCTCCGACGGGCGATGAGCAGTTCTTC. It yields the protein CASKWAPTGDEQFF.